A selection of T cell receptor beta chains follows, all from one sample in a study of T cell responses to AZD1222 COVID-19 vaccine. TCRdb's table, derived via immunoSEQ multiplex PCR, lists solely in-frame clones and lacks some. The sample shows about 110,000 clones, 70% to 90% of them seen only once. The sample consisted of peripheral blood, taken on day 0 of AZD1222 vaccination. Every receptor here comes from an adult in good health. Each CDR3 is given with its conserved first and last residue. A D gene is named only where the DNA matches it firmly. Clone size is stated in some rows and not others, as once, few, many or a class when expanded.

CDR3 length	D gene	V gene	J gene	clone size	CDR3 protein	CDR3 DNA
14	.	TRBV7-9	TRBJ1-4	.	CASSFLGASEKLFF	TGTGCCAGCAGCTTCCTAGGGGCTAGTGAAAAACTGTTTTTT
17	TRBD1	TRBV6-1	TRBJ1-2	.	CASSDLTGAPTNYGYTF	TGTGCCAGCAGTGACCTAACAGGGGCCCCAACTAACTATGGCTACACCTTC
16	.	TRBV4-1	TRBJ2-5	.	CASSQAPRGAQETQYF	TGCGCCAGCAGCCAAGCCCCTCGAGGGGCCCAAGAGACCCAGTACTTC
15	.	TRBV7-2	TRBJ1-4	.	CASSLDRATNEKLFF	TGTGCCAGCAGCTTAGACCGAGCAACTAATGAAAAACTGTTTTTT
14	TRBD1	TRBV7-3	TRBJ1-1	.	CASSSSIQGGQTFF	TGTGCCAGCAGCTCATCGATACAGGGGGGTCAGACTTTCTTT
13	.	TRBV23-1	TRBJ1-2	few	CASSQSPVYGYTF	TGCGCCAGCAGTCAATCTCCAGTCTATGGCTACACCTTC
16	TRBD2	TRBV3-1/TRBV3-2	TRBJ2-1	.	CASSPTGLDFYNEQFF	TGTGCCAGCAGCCCAACAGGACTAGATTTCTACAATGAGCAGTTCTTC
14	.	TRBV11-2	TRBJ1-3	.	CASSLVRVGNTIYF	TGTGCCAGCAGCTTAGTTCGGGTTGGAAACACCATATATTTT
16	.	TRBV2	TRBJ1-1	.	CASSEMGARGSTEAFF	TGTGCCAGCAGTGAAATGGGGGCCAGGGGTAGTACTGAAGCTTTCTTT
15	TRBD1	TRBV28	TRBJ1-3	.	CASSPPTGGGNTIYF	TGTGCCAGCAGTCCGCCGACAGGGGGAGGAAACACCATATATTTT
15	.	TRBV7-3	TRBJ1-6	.	CASSLLGGYNSPLHF	TGTGCCAGCAGCTTGCTCGGGGGGTATAATTCACCCCTCCACTTT
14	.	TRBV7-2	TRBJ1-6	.	CASSLKQGGVGLHF	TGTGCCAGCAGCTTAAAACAGGGTGGAGTTGGCCTCCACTTT
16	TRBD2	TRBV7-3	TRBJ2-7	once	CASSLGGVDTSYEQYF	TGTGCCAGCAGCTTGGGAGGGGTCGACACCTCCTACGAGCAGTACTTC
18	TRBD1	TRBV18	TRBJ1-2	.	CASSPQSTGESANYGYTF	TGTGCCAGCTCACCTCAATCGACAGGGGAGTCCGCTAACTATGGCTACACCTTC
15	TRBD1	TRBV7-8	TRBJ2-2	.	CASSRGQGDTGELFF	TGTGCCAGCAGCCGAGGACAGGGGGACACCGGGGAGCTGTTTTTT
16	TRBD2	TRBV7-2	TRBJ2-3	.	CASSRRQRGGGDTQYF	TGTGCCAGCAGCCGCCGCCAGCGGGGGGGCGGAGATACGCAGTATTTT
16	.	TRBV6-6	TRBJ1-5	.	CATKRTLGGGNQPQHF	TGTGCCACCAAAAGGACATTGGGGGGAGGCAATCAGCCCCAGCATTTT
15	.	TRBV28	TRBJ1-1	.	CASSLSDRLNTEAFF	TGTGCCAGCAGTTTATCAGACAGGTTGAACACTGAAGCTTTCTTT
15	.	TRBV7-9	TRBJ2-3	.	CASSPTQGGTDTQYF	TGTGCCAGCAGCCCGACCCAGGGAGGCACAGATACGCAGTATTTT
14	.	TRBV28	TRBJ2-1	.	CASLPGTLYNEQFF	TGTGCCAGCCTCCCGGGGACTTTATACAATGAGCAGTTCTTC
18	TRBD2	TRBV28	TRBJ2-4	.	CASSIKGLAGEGKNIQYF	TGTGCCAGCAGTATCAAGGGACTAGCGGGGGAAGGCAAAAACATTCAGTACTTC
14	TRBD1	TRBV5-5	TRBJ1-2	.	CASSSTGTNYGYTF	TGTGCCAGCAGCTCGACAGGGACAAACTATGGCTACACCTTC
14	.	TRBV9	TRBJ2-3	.	CASSVATRDDTQYF	TGTGCCAGCAGCGTAGCTACGAGGGACGATACGCAGTATTTT
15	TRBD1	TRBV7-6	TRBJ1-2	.	CASSPGQGPNYGYTF	TGTGCCAGCAGCCCAGGACAGGGGCCTAACTATGGCTACACCTTC
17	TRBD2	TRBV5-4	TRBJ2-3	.	CASSLGLAGAQGDTQYF	TGTGCCAGCAGCTTGGGCCTAGCGGGGGCTCAGGGGGATACGCAGTATTTT
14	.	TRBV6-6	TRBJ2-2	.	CASSWDGNTGELFF	TGTGCCAGCAGCTGGGACGGAAACACCGGGGAGCTGTTTTTT
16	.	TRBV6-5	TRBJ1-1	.	CASSYGRRGLNTEAFF	TGTGCCAGCAGTTACGGTCGAAGAGGTTTGAACACTGAAGCTTTCTTT
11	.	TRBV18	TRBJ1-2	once	CASSPSEGYTF	TGTGCCAGCTCCCCGAGTGAGGGCTACACCTTC
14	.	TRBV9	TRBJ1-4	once	CASRGATGGGKLFF	TGTGCCAGCAGGGGAGCAACGGGCGGGGGAAAACTGTTTTTT
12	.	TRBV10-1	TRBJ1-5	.	CASSDGYQPQHF	TGCGCCAGCAGTGACGGATATCAGCCCCAGCATTTT
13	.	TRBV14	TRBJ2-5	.	CASSQDLSETQYF	TGTGCCAGCAGCCAAGATTTGTCAGAGACCCAGTACTTC
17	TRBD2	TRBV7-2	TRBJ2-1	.	CASSPHPLAGDYNEQFF	TGTGCCAGCAGCCCTCACCCTCTAGCGGGGGACTACAATGAGCAGTTCTTC
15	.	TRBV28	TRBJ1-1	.	CASSLVQMGAEGAFF	TGTGCCAGCAGTTTGGTCCAGATGGGGGCGGAGGGAGCTTTCTTT
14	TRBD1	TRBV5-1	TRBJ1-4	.	CASSFGQVNEKLFF	TGCGCCAGCAGCTTTGGACAGGTTAATGAAAAACTGTTTTTT
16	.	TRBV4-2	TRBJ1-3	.	CASSQEPGMDGNTIYF	TGTGCCAGCAGCCAAGAACCGGGTATGGATGGAAACACCATATATTTT
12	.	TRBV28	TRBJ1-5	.	CASSLVDQPQHF	TGTGCCAGCAGTTTGGTAGACCAGCCCCAGCATTTT
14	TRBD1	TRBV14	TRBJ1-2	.	CASSPGQRNDGYTF	TGTGCCAGCAGCCCGGGACAGCGAAACGATGGCTACACCTTC
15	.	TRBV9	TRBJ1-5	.	CASSVGMLGNQPQHF	TGTGCCAGCTCCGTTGGGATGCTAGGCAATCAGCCCCAGCATTTT
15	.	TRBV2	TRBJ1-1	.	CASRPGTQMNTEAFF	TGTGCCAGCAGGCCCGGGACCCAGATGAACACTGAAGCTTTCTTT
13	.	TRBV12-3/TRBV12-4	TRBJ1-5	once	CASSGTSNQPQHF	TGTGCCAGCAGTGGGACAAGCAATCAGCCCCAGCATTTT
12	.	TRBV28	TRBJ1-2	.	CASSSGQYGYTF	TGTGCCAGCAGTTCCGGACAGTATGGCTACACCTTC
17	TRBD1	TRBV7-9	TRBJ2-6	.	CASSRQGSRSGANVLTF	TGTGCCAGCAGTCGACAGGGCTCCCGCTCTGGGGCCAACGTCCTGACTTTC
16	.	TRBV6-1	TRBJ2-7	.	CASREGKGISSYEQYF	TGTGCCAGCAGAGAAGGAAAGGGGATCTCTTCCTACGAGCAGTACTTC
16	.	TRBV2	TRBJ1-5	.	CASTLTNRPLSQPQHF	TGTGCCAGCACCCTAACCAATCGACCTTTAAGTCAGCCCCAGCATTTT
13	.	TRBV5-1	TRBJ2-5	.	CASSFSFQETQYF	TGCGCCAGCAGCTTTTCCTTCCAAGAGACCCAGTACTTC
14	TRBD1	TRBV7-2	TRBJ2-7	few	CASSPRDRAYEQYF	TGTGCCAGCAGCCCCCGCGACAGGGCCTACGAGCAGTACTTC
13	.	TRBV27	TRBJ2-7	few	CASSRGQGYEQYF	TGTGCCAGCAGTCGGGGGCAGGGGTACGAGCAGTACTTC
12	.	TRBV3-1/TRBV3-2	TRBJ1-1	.	CASSQEEVGAFF	TGTGCCAGCAGCCAAGAGGAAGTGGGAGCTTTCTTT
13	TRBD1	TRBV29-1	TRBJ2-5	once	CSVVRQGVETQYF	TGCAGCGTTGTGCGGCAGGGGGTGGAGACCCAGTACTTC
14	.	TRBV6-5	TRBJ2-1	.	CATHDGPTYNEQFF	TGTGCCACCCACGACGGACCTACCTACAATGAGCAGTTCTTC
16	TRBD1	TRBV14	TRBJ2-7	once	CASSQERGDRAFEQYF	TGTGCCAGCAGCCAAGAGAGAGGGGACAGGGCCTTCGAGCAGTACTTC
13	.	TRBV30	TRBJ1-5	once	CAWRDFFNQPQHF	TGTGCCTGGAGGGACTTCTTCAATCAGCCCCAGCATTTT